This is a list of T cell receptor beta chains from one sample in a study of blood T cell repertoires in COVID-19. Method: immunoSEQ multiplex PCR; TCRdb's copy keeps in-frame clones and lacks some. The table lists approximately 200,000 clones, around 83% of them singletons. The sample comprised peripheral blood. The receptors shown here come from a man aged 35 to 55 with acute or convalescent COVID-19. Each CDR3 is given with its conserved first and last residue. The D gene is left open where the match is weak. A row's size may be missing; if present it is once, few, many or a size class.

j_gene	d_gene	abundance	v_gene	CDR3aa	CDR3nt
TRBJ1-1	TRBD1	.	TRBV5-6	CASSSGTGRLNTEAFF	TGTGCCAGCAGCTCCGGGACAGGGCGTCTGAACACTGAAGCTTTCTTT
TRBJ2-1	TRBD2	.	TRBV20-1	CSASRPAGGPTNEQFF	TGCAGTGCTAGTCGACCAGCGGGGGGGCCAACAAATGAGCAGTTCTTC
TRBJ2-7	TRBD1	.	TRBV6-2/TRBV6-3	CASSRDRTGASYEQYF	TGTGCCAGCAGCCGCGATCGGACAGGGGCTTCCTACGAGCAGTACTTC
TRBJ1-2	TRBD1	.	TRBV5-4	CASSLGGGGFPYGYTF	TGTGCCAGCAGCTTGGGAGGGGGCGGCTTCCCCTATGGCTACACCTTC
TRBJ1-1	.	.	TRBV7-9	CASSSSWGAKTEAFF	TGTGCCAGCAGCTCCTCGTGGGGCGCAAAGACTGAAGCTTTCTTT
TRBJ1-1	.	.	TRBV7-2	CASSDPDGGKRTEAFF	TGTGCCAGCAGCGACCCTGATGGTGGGAAGCGGACTGAAGCTTTCTTT
TRBJ2-1	.	.	TRBV9	CASSPTVTRNNEQFF	TGTGCCAGCAGCCCGACAGTGACGAGAAACAATGAGCAGTTCTTC
TRBJ2-3	TRBD1	.	TRBV29-1	CSVAEQGAGTDTQYF	TGCAGCGTTGCTGAACAGGGGGCTGGCACAGATACGCAGTATTTT
TRBJ2-7	TRBD1	.	TRBV11-2	CASSPPDRGRYEQYF	TGTGCCAGCAGCCCCCCGGACAGGGGGCGCTACGAGCAGTACTTC
TRBJ2-5	.	.	TRBV21-1	CASSKAAGGGDLETQYF	TGTGCCAGCAGCAAAGCGGCGGGGGGTGGGGATCTGGAGACCCAGTACTTC
TRBJ1-1	TRBD1	.	TRBV6-5	CASSLTGDTEAFF	TGTGCCAGCAGCTTGACAGGGGACACTGAAGCTTTCTTT
TRBJ1-2	.	.	TRBV11-2	CASSAQGYGYTF	TGTGCCAGCAGCGCCCAGGGATATGGCTACACCTTC
TRBJ1-2	.	once	TRBV2	CASRLSPGPNYGYTF	TGTGCCAGCAGACTTTCTCCAGGGCCTAACTATGGCTACACCTTC
TRBJ2-2	.	.	TRBV14	CASSQVKEKGGDTGELFF	TGTGCCAGCAGCCAAGTGAAGGAAAAAGGGGGAGACACCGGGGAGCTGTTTTTT
TRBJ2-3	TRBD2	.	TRBV30	CVWSVVAGGGTDTQYF	TGTGTCTGGAGTGTAGTAGCGGGGGGCGGAACAGATACGCAGTATTTT
TRBJ1-1	.	.	TRBV5-1	CASRWGQNTEAFF	TGCGCCAGCAGATGGGGGCAGAACACTGAAGCTTTCTTT
TRBJ1-1	.	.	TRBV14	CASSQKKRGSNTEAFF	TGTGCCAGCAGCCAAAAAAAAAGGGGTTCCAACACTGAAGCTTTCTTT
TRBJ1-3	.	.	TRBV28	CASLSAGNTIYF	TGTGCCAGTCTCAGTGCTGGAAACACCATATATTTT
TRBJ1-5	.	.	TRBV5-1	CASRMDSSGNQPQHF	TGCGCCAGCAGAATGGACAGTTCGGGCAATCAGCCCCAGCATTTT
TRBJ1-2	.	.	TRBV27	CASSWTANYGYTF	TGTGCCAGCAGCTGGACAGCCAACTATGGCTACACCTTC
TRBJ1-6	.	once	TRBV23-1	CAGPARDSPLHF	TGCGCCGGCCCTGCGCGGGATTCACCCCTCCACTTT
TRBJ2-2	TRBD2	.	TRBV6-5	CASKRLAGSTGELFF	TGTGCCAGCAAGAGACTAGCGGGGTCCACCGGGGAGCTGTTTTTT
TRBJ2-3	.	.	TRBV4-3	CASSQDKEGSTDTQYF	TGCGCCAGCAGCCAAGATAAGGAGGGGAGCACAGATACGCAGTATTTT
TRBJ2-1	TRBD2	few	TRBV19	CATRGSGGAWAMDEQFF	TGTGCCACCAGGGGTAGCGGGGGGGCCTGGGCTATGGATGAGCAGTTCTTC
TRBJ1-2	TRBD1	.	TRBV30	CAWDHDRGGYGYTF	TGTGCCTGGGATCACGACAGGGGGGGCTATGGCTACACCTTC
TRBJ1-2	.	few	TRBV9	CASSPQGGGPNYGYTF	TGTGCCAGCAGCCCCCAAGGGGGGGGCCCTAACTATGGCTACACCTTC
TRBJ2-7	.	.	TRBV21-1	CASSTGLAGTSIF	TGTGCCAGCAGCACCGGACTAGCGGGGACTTCCATTTTC
TRBJ1-4	.	.	TRBV3-1/TRBV3-2	CASSQDLGRDEKLFF	TGTGCCAGCAGCCAAGATCTTGGGAGAGATGAAAAACTGTTTTTT
TRBJ2-5	TRBD2	.	TRBV7-3	CASSLKGAGVQETQYF	TGTGCCAGCAGCTTAAAGGGAGCGGGGGTGCAAGAGACCCAGTACTTC
TRBJ1-1	TRBD1	.	TRBV29-1	CSVGRGDTEAFF	TGCAGCGTTGGCAGGGGGGACACTGAAGCTTTCTTT
TRBJ1-5	.	.	TRBV6-2/TRBV6-3	CASSSGAVGYQPQHF	TGTGCCAGCAGTTCTGGGGCGGTCGGATATCAGCCCCAGCATTTT
TRBJ1-1	.	.	TRBV29-1	CSVVGRNTEAFF	TGCAGCGTTGTGGGGAGGAACACTGAAGCTTTCTTT
TRBJ2-7	.	.	TRBV7-2	CASSSRTRAYEQYF	TGTGCCAGCAGCTCACGGACAAGAGCCTACGAGCAGTACTTC
TRBJ2-2	TRBD2	once	TRBV5-4	CASSLVGLANTGELFF	TGTGCCAGCAGCTTGGTGGGACTAGCGAACACCGGGGAGCTGTTTTTT
TRBJ2-3	.	.	TRBV28	CASSLRGSSTDTQYF	TGTGCCAGCAGTTTAAGGGGGAGTAGCACAGATACGCAGTATTTT
TRBJ1-2	.	.	TRBV5-4	CASSLEVSGVEDYGYTF	TGTGCCAGCAGCTTGGAAGTTTCAGGGGTCGAAGACTATGGCTACACCTTC
TRBJ1-1	.	.	TRBV30	CAWSALTGWQAFF	TGTGCCTGGAGTGCGCTCACAGGGTGGCAAGCTTTCTTT
TRBJ1-1	TRBD1	once	TRBV5-4	CASSSLTGLNTEAFF	TGTGCCAGCAGCTCTTTGACAGGGCTGAACACTGAAGCTTTCTTT
TRBJ2-6	.	few	TRBV11-2	CASSLGPSYGGSNVLTF	TGTGCCAGCAGCTTAGGGCCGAGCTACGGCGGTTCCAACGTCCTGACTTTC
TRBJ2-7	TRBD2	.	TRBV30	CAASGPGLDDYEQYF	TGTGCCGCGAGCGGACCGGGACTAGACGACTACGAGCAGTACTTC
TRBJ1-3	.	.	TRBV24-1	CAAQGDSGNTIYF	TGTGCCGCACAGGGCGACTCTGGAAACACCATATATTTT
TRBJ2-4	.	few	TRBV3-1/TRBV3-2	CASRDGSVVKNIQYF	TGTGCCAGCAGGGACGGGAGCGTTGTCAAAAACATTCAGTACTTC
TRBJ2-5	TRBD1	.	TRBV6-5	CASRTGGQETQYF	TGTGCCAGCAGGACAGGGGGCCAAGAGACCCAGTACTTC
TRBJ1-6	.	.	TRBV30	CVWSGGPKSPLHF	TGTGTCTGGAGTGGGGGCCCGAAATCACCCCTCCACTTT
TRBJ1-2	.	.	TRBV5-5	CASRPGQPIGYTF	TGTGCCAGCAGGCCCGGACAGCCCATAGGCTACACCTTC
TRBJ2-5	TRBD2	.	TRBV11-2	CASSRAGSETQYF	TGTGCCAGCAGCCGAGCGGGGAGTGAGACCCAGTACTTC
TRBJ1-2	.	.	TRBV14	CASSQGLVGYTF	TGTGCCAGCAGCCAGGGCTTGGTGGGCTACACCTTC
TRBJ2-1	.	once	TRBV19	CASSMWASSYNEQFF	TGTGCCAGTAGTATGTGGGCAAGCTCCTACAATGAGCAGTTCTTC
TRBJ2-3	.	few	TRBV9	CASSGLNTDTQYF	TGTGCCAGCAGCGGACTAAACACAGATACGCAGTATTTT
TRBJ2-3	.	.	TRBV5-8	CASSFGPLGGGLQYF	TGTGCCAGCAGCTTTGGACCCCTGGGGGGGGGCTTGCAGTATTTT
TRBJ1-4	.	.	TRBV7-9	CASSLVTVSTNEKLFF	TGTGCCAGCAGCTTAGTGACAGTGTCAACTAATGAAAAACTGTTTTTT
TRBJ2-1	.	.	TRBV19	CASSRADTNEQFF	TGTGCCAGTAGTAGAGCGGATACCAATGAGCAGTTCTTC
TRBJ2-7	TRBD1	.	TRBV5-1	CASSLWTGPTYEQYF	TGCGCCAGCAGCCTATGGACAGGGCCGACCTACGAGCAGTACTTC
TRBJ1-2	.	.	TRBV4-3	CASSQDYTGNGYGYTF	TGCGCCAGCAGCCAAGATTACACAGGAAACGGCTATGGCTACACCTTC
TRBJ2-7	TRBD1	.	TRBV5-5	CASSLSRGPYEQYF	TGTGCCAGCAGCTTGTCGAGGGGGCCCTACGAGCAGTACTTC
TRBJ1-1	.	.	TRBV14	CASSPSRYTEAFF	TGTGCCAGCAGCCCATCTCGGTACACTGAAGCTTTCTTT